This T cell receptor (beta chain) came from a study of breast tumors, draining lymph nodes, adjacent tissues. Axillary draining lymph nodes of breast cancer patients supplied the node samples. With respect to this clonotype: Possible read error: a much larger clone is one base away.

Germline CDR1 and CDR2: SGHVS and FQNEAQ. The CDR3 length is 13 residues. TCRdb processed the multiplex PCR reads anew with MiXCR; each CDR3 protein has one entry. Of about 230,000 distinct CDR3 sequences listed, about 34% are singletons. This clonotype was obtained from a female donor with breast cancer. Some clones in this sample may be carry-over from other donors' samples. The sample consisted of axillary lymph node tissue. The chain recombines TRBV7-8 with TRBJ1-1; a weak D match, TRBD1 (6 bases). As DNA, the CDR3 is TGTGCCAGCAGCTTTCGGGGGGACACTGGAGCTTTCTTT. Its translation: CASSFRGDTGAFF.